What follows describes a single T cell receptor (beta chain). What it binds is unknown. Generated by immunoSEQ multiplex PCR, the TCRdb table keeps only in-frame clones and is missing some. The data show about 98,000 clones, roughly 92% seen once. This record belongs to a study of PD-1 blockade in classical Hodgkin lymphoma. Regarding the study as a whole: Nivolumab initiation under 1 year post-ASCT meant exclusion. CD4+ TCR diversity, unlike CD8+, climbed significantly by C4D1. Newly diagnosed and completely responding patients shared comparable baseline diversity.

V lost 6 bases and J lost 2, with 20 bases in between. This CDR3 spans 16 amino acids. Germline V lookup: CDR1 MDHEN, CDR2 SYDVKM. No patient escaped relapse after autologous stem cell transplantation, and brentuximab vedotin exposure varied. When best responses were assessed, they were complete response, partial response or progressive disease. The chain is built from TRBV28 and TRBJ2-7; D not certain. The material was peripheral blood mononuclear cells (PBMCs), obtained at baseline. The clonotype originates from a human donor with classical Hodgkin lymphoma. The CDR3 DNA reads TGTGCCAGCAGCTCCCCCGGGCCAACCATTACCTACGAGCAGTACTTC. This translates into CASSSPGPTITYEQYF.